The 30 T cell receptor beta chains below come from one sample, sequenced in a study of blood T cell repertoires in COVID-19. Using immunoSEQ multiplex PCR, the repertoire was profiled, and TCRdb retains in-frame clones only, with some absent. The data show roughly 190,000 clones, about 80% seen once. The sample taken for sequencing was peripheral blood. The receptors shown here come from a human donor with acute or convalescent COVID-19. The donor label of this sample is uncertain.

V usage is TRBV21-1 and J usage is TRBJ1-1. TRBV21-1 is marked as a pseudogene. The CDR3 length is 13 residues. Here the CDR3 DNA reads TGTGCCAGCAGGGCCGGGGGGGCAAATGAAGCTTTCTTT. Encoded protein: CASRAGGANEAFF.

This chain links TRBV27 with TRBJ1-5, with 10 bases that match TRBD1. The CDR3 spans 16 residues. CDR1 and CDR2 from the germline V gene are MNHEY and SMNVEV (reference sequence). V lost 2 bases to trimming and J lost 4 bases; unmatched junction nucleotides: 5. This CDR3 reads CASSLKGTGANQPQHF. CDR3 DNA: TGTGCCAGCAGTTTAAAAGGGACAGGGGCGAATCAGCCCCAGCATTTT.

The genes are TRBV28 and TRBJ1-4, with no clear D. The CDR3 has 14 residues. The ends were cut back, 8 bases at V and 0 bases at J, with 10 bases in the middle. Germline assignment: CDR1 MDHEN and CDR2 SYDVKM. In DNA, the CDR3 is TGTGCCAGCGGAGACGGAGCAACTAATGAAAAACTGTTTTTT. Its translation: CASGDGATNEKLFF. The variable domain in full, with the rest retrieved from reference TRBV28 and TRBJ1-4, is DVKVTQSSRYLVKRTGEKVFLECVQDMDHENMFWYRQDPGLGLRLIYFSYDVKMKEKGDIPEGYSVSREKKERFSLILESASTNQTSMYLCASGDGATNEKLFFGSGTQLSVL.

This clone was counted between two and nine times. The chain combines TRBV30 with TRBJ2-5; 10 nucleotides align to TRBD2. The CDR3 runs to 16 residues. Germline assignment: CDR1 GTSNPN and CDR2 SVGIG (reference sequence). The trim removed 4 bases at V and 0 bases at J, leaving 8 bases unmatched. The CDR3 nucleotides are TGTGCCTGGACTAGCGGGGGCCGAGGGTACCAAGAGACCCAGTACTTC. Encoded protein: CAWTSGGRGYQETQYF.

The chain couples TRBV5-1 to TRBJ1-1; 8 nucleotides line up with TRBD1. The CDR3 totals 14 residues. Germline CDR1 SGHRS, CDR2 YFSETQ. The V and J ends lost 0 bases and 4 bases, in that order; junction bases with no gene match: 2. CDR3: CASSLAGQGTEAFF. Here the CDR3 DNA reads TGCGCCAGCAGCTTGGCTGGACAGGGCACTGAAGCTTTCTTT.

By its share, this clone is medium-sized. In nucleotides, the CDR3 is TGTGCCAGCAGCTTTTTCTTGGACGACAGCGGGGAGCTGTTTTTT. Its translation is CASSFFLDDSGELFF. The chain has TRBV5-6 and TRBJ2-2; a possible D gene is TRBD1 (5 bases). The CDR3 is 15 amino acids. Germline-derived CDR1 and CDR2 are SGHDT and YYEEEE. Trimming cost V 2 bases and J 7 bases, with 15 bases left between them.

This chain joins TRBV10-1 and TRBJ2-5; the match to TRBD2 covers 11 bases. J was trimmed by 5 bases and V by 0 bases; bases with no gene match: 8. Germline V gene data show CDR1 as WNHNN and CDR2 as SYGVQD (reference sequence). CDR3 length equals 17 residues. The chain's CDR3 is CASSESRTSGFTETQYF. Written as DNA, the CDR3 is TGCGCCAGCAGTGAGTCGAGGACTAGCGGGTTTACGGAGACCCAGTACTTC.

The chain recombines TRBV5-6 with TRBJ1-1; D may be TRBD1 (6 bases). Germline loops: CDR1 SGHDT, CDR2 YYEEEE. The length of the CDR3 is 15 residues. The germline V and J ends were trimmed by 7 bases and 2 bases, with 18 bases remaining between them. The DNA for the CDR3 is TGTGCCAGCCGGCGTCAGGGGATTGTAAACACTGAAGCTTTCTTT. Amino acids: CASRRQGIVNTEAFF.

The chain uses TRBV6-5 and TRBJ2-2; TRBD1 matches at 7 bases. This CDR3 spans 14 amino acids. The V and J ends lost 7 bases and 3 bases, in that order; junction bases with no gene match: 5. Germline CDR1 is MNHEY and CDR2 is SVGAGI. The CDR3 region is CASIWQGDTGELFF. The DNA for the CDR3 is TGTGCCAGCATCTGGCAGGGGGACACCGGGGAGCTGTTTTTT.

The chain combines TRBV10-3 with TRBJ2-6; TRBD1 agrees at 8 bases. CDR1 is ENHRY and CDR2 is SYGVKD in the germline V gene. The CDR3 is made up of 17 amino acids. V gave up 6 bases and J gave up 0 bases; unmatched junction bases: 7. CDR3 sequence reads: CAISPGQASSGANVLTF. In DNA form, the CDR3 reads TGTGCCATCAGCCCGGGACAGGCTAGCTCTGGGGCCAACGTCCTGACTTTC.

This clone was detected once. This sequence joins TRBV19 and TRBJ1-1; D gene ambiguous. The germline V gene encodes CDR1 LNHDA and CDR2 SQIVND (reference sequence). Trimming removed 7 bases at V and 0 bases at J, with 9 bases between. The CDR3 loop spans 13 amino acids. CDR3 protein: CASNPGMNTEAFF. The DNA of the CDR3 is TGTGCCAGTAACCCAGGTATGAACACTGAAGCTTTCTTT. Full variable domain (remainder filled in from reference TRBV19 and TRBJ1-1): DGGITQSPKYLFRKEGQNVTLSCEQNLNHDAMYWYRQDPGQGLRLIYYSQIVNDFQKGDIAEGYSVSREKKESFPLTVTSAQKNPTAFYLCASNPGMNTEAFFGQGTRLTVV.

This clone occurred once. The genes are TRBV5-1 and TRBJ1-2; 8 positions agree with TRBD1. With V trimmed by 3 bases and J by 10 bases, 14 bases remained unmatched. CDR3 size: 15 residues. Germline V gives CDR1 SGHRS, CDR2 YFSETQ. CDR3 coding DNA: TGCGCCAGCAGCTATGACAGGGGCAATAGGTTCTACTACACCTTC. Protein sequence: CASSYDRGNRFYYTF.

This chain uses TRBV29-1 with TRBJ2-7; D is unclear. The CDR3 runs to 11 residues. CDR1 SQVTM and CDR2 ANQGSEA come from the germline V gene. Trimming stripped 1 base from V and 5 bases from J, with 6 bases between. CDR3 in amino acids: CSVEARHEQYF. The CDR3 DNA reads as TGCAGCGTTGAAGCCAGGCACGAGCAGTACTTC.

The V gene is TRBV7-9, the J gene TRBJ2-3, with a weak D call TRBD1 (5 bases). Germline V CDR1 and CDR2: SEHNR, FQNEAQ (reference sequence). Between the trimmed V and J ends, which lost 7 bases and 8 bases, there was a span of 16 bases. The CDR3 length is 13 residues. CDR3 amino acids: CASTLIREGTQYF. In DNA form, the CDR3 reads TGTGCCAGCACCCTGATCAGGGAAGGTACGCAGTATTTT.

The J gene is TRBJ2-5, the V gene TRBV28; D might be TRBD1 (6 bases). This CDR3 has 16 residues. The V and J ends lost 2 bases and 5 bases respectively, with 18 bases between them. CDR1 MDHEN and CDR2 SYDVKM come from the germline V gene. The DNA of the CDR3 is TGTGCCAGCAGTTTAAGGTCAAGGGGGTCTTTTGAGACCCAGTACTTC. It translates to CASSLRSRGSFETQYF.

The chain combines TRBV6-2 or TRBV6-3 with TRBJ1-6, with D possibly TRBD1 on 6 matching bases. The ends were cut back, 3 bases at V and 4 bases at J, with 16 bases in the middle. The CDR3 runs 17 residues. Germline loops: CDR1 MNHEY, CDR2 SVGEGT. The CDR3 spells CASSYATGSLYNSPLHF. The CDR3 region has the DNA TGTGCCAGCAGTTATGCGACAGGTTCCCTTTATAATTCACCCCTCCACTTT.

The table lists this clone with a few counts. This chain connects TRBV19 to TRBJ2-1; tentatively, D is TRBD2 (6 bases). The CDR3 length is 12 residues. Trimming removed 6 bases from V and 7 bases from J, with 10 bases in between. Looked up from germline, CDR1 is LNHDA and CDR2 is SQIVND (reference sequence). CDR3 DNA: TGTGCCAGTAGCGGGAGTGGGAATGAGCAGTTCTTC. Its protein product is CASSGSGNEQFF.

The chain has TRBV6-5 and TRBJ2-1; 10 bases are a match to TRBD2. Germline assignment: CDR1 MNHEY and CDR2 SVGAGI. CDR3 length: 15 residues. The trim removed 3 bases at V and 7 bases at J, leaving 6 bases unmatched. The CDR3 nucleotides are TGTGCCAGCAGTTATGGGACTAGCGTACGGAATGAGCAGTTCTTC. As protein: CASSYGTSVRNEQFF.

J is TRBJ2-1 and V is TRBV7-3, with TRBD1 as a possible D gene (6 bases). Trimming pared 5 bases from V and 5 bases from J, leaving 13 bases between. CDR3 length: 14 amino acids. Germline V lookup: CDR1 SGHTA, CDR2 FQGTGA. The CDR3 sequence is CASSPGHRNNEQFF. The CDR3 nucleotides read TGTGCCAGCAGCCCGGGACATCGGAACAATGAGCAGTTCTTC. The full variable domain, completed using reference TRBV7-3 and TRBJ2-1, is GAGVSQTPSNKVTEKGKYVELRCDPISGHTALYWYRQSLGQGPEFLIYFQGTGAADDSGLPNDRFFAVRPEGSVSTLKIQRTERGDSAVYLCASSPGHRNNEQFFGPGTRLTVL.

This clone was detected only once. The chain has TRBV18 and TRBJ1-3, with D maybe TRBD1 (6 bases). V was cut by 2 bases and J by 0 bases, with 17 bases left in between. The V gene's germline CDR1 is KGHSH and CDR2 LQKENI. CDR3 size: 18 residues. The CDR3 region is CASSPGLGGRGSGNTIYF. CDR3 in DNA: TGTGCCAGCTCACCAGGATTGGGGGGGCGAGGCTCTGGAAACACCATATATTTT.

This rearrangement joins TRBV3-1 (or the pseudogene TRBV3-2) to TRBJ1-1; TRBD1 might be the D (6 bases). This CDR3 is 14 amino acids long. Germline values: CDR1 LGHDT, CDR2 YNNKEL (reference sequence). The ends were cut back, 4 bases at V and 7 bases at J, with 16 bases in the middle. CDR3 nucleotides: TGTGCCAGCAGCCGTTACAGGGAAATCGGTGAAGCTTTCTTT. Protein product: CASSRYREIGEAFF.

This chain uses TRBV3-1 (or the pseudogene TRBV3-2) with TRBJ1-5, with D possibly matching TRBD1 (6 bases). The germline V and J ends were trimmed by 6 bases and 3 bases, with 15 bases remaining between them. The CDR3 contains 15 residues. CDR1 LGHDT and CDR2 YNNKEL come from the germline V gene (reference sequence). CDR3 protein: CASSSGQIHNQPQHF. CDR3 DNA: TGTGCCAGCAGTTCAGGACAGATTCACAATCAGCCCCAGCATTTT.

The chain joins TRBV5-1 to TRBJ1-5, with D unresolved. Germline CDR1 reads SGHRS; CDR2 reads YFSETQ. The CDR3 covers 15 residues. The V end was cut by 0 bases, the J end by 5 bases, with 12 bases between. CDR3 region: CASSLAGLLDQPQHF. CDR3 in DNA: TGCGCCAGCAGCTTGGCAGGACTTCTGGATCAGCCCCAGCATTTT.

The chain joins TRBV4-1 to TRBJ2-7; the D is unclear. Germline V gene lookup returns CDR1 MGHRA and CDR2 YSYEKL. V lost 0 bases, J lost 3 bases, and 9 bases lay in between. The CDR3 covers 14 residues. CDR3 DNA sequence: TGCGCCAGCAGCCAAGAACCTAAACTCTACGAGCAGTACTTC. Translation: CASSQEPKLYEQYF.

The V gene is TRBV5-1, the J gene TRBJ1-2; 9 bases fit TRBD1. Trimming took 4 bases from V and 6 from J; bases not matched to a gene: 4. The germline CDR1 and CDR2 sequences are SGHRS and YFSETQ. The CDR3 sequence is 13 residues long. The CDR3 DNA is TGCGCCAGCAGCACTGGACAGGGGAATGGCTACACCTTC. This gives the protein CASSTGQGNGYTF.

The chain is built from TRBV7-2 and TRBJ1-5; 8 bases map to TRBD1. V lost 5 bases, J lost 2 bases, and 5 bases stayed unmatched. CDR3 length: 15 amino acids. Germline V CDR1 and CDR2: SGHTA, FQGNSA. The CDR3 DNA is TGTGCCAGCAGCCCCCAGGGGGCAGGCAATCAGCCCCAGCATTTT. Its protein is CASSPQGAGNQPQHF.

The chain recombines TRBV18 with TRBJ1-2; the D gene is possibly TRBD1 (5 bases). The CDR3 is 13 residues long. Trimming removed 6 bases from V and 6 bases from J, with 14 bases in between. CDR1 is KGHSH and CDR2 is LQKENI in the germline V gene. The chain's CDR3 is CASSGQPPDGYTF. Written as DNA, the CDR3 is TGTGCCAGCTCCGGACAACCCCCAGATGGCTACACCTTC.

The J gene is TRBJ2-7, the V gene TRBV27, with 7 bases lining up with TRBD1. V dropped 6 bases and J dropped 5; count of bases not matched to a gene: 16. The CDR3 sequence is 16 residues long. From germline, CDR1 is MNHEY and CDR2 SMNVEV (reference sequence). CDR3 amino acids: CASRRNRGYSSNEQYF. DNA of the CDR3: TGTGCCAGCAGACGCAACAGGGGCTACTCGTCTAACGAGCAGTACTTC.

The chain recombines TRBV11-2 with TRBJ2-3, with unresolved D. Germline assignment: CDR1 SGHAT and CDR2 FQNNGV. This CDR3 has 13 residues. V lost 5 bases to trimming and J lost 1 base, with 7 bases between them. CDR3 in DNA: TGTGCCAGCAGCCCCCCCGGCACAGATACGCAGTATTTT. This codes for CASSPPGTDTQYF. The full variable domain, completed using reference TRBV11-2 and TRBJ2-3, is EAGVAQSPRYKIIEKRQSVAFWCNPISGHATLYWYQQILGQGPKLLIQFQNNGVVDDSQLPKDRFSAERLKGVDSTLKIQPAKLEDSAVYLCASSPPGTDTQYFGPGTRLTVL.

In DNA, the CDR3 is TGTGCCAGCAGCCAGGACAGCACCTACAATGAGCAGTTCTTC. Translation: CASSQDSTYNEQFF. This chain joins TRBV14 and TRBJ2-1; weak D call: TRBD1 (6 bases). The CDR3 runs 14 residues. CDR1 is SGHDN and CDR2 is FVKESK in the germline V gene. The V end was cut by 3 bases, the J end by 2 bases, with 8 bases between.